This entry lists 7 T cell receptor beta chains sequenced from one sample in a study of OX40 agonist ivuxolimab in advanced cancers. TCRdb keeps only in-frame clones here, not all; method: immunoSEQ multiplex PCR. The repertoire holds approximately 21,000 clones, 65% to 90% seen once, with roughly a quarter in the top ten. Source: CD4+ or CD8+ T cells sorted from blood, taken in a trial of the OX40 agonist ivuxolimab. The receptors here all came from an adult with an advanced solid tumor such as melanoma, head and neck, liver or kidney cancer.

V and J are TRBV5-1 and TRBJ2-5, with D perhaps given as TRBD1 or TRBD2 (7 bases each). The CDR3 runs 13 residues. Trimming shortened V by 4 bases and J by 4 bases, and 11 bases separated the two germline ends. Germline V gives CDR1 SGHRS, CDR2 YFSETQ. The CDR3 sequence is CASSVRGGETQYF. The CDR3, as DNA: TGCGCCAGCAGCGTCAGGGGGGGAGAGACCCAGTACTTC.

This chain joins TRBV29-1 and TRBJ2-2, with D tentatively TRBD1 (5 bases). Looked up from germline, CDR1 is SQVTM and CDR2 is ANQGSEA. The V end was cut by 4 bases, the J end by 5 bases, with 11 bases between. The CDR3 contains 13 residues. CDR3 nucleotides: TGCAGCGTTGTATCGGACAATACCGGGGAGCTGTTTTTT. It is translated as CSVVSDNTGELFF.

The CDR3 DNA reads as TGTGCCAGCAGTTACGGGACTAGCGGGAGAGTCACCGGGGAGCTGTTTTTT. Its translation: CASSYGTSGRVTGELFF. The chain uses TRBV11-1 and TRBJ2-2; 14 bases fit TRBD2. There are 17 residues in the CDR3. V trimming: 6 bases; J trimming: 4 bases; junction bases outside the gene matches: 7. Germline V gene data show CDR1 as SGHAT and CDR2 as FQDESV (reference sequence).

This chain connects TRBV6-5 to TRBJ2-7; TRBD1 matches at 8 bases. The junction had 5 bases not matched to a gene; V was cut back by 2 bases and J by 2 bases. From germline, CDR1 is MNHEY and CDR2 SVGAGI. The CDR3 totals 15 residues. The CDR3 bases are TGTGCCAGCAGTTACCGGGGGACAGGTCCCTACGAGCAGTACTTC. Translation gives CASSYRGTGPYEQYF.

The CDR3 loop reads CASSPPRVGADTQYF. CDR3 DNA sequence: TGTGCCAGCAGCCCCCCCCGGGTCGGGGCAGATACGCAGTATTTT. V is TRBV7-9 and J is TRBJ2-3, with TRBD2 as a possible D gene (5 bases). Per the germline V gene, CDR1 is SEHNR and CDR2 is FQNEAQ (reference sequence). The V end was cut by 5 bases, the J end by 4 bases, with 16 bases between. The CDR3 is 15 amino acids.

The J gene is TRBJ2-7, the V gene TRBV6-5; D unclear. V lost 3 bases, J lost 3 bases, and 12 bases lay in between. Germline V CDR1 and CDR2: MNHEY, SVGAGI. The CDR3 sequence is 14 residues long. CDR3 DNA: TGTGCCAGCAGTTATGGTGGGAAGGGCTACGAGCAGTACTTC. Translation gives CASSYGGKGYEQYF.

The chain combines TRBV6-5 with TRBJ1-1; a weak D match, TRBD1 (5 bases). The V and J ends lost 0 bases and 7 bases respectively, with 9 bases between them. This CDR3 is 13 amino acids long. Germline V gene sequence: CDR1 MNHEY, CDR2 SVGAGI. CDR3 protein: CASSYSGVSEAFF. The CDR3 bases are TGTGCCAGCAGTTACTCAGGGGTGAGTGAAGCTTTCTTT.